One sample yielded the 23 T cell receptor beta chains listed below, sequenced in a study of cytomegalovirus exposure and HLA in healthy donors. A multiplex PCR was run with 60 Vbeta primers and 13 Jbeta primers. TCRdb's table, derived via immunoSEQ multiplex PCR, lists solely in-frame clones and lacks some. The profile covers roughly 140,000 clones, with approximately 79% appearing a single time and 1.5% to 2% taken by the ten largest. Sequences were obtained from PBMCs. The receptors derive from a woman aged 25 to 39 in good health and CMV-seronegative.

The chain has TRBV7-6 and TRBJ2-5; 10 bases fit TRBD2. V trimming: 3 bases; J trimming: 2 bases; junction bases outside the gene matches: 12. The CDR3 is 18 amino acids. In germline, CDR1 is SGHVS, CDR2 FNYEAQ. The CDR3 reads CASSFLTFSGGTQETQYF. CDR3 bases: TGTGCCAGCAGCTTCCTCACATTTAGCGGGGGGACTCAAGAGACCCAGTACTTC.

The chain carries TRBV6-5 and TRBJ1-1; maybe TRBD1 (5 bases). The V and J ends lost 6 bases and 0 bases respectively, with 11 bases between them. Per the germline V gene, CDR1 is MNHEY and CDR2 is SVGAGI. This CDR3 has 14 amino acids. Here the CDR3 reads CASRGTFMNTEAFF. The CDR3 nucleotides are TGTGCCAGCAGAGGGACTTTTATGAACACTGAAGCTTTCTTT.

This clone was seen a handful of times. The V call is TRBV9, the J call TRBJ2-3; 9 positions match TRBD2. Germline CDR1 SGDLS, CDR2 YYNGEE. The V and J ends lost 3 bases and 5 bases, in that order; junction bases with no gene match: 7. The CDR3 is 15 residues long. CDR3 DNA sequence: TGTGCCAGCAGCGATGAGCGGGGGGCGGTAGATACGCAGTATTTT. Amino acids: CASSDERGAVDTQYF.

The chain carries TRBV10-3 and TRBJ1-1; 7 nucleotides line up with TRBD1. Losses at the gene ends were 10 bases for V and 2 bases for J; bases not matched to a gene: 7. The germline V gene encodes CDR1 ENHRY and CDR2 SYGVKD. This CDR3 has 13 amino acids. In DNA, the CDR3 is TGTGCCACCGCCGGGACAGCAAACACTGAAGCTTTCTTT. This codes for CATAGTANTEAFF.

This chain links TRBV6-4 with TRBJ1-2; 9 bases agree with TRBD1. Germline-derived CDR1 and CDR2 are MRHNA and SNTAGT. After removal of 10 bases from V and 4 bases from J, the junction contained 19 bases not matched to a gene. The CDR3 extends over 17 amino acids. The CDR3 bases are TGTGCCAACCCACCAGGACAGGGGATCCGTATAGGCTATGGCTACACCTTC. Protein product: CANPPGQGIRIGYGYTF.

The gene calls are TRBV9 and TRBJ2-3; D possibly corresponds to TRBD2 (6 bases). The germline V gene encodes CDR1 SGDLS and CDR2 YYNGEE. CDR3 size: 16 residues. V lost 4 bases, J lost 1 base, and 16 bases lay in between. In nucleotides, the CDR3 is TGTGCCAGCAGCCCTGGACTATATTCAGGCACAGATACGCAGTATTTT. It yields the protein CASSPGLYSGTDTQYF.

This chain uses TRBV19 with TRBJ2-6, with D possibly TRBD2 on 5 matching bases. The CDR3 runs 18 residues. Germline CDR1 LNHDA, CDR2 SQIVND (reference sequence). V lost 1 base and J lost 0, with 13 bases in between. CDR3 in DNA: TGTGCCAGTAGTATAGGGCTCGGCGGGTACTCTGGGGCCAACGTCCTGACTTTC. The encoded protein is CASSIGLGGYSGANVLTF.

V and J are TRBV9 and TRBJ1-6, with TRBD1 matching over 11 bases. The V gene's germline CDR1 is SGDLS and CDR2 YYNGEE. After removal of 0 bases from V and 10 bases from J, the junction contained 3 bases not matched to a gene. This CDR3 contains 15 residues. This chain's CDR3 is CASSVAGTGGSPLHF. The CDR3 DNA reads as TGTGCCAGCAGCGTAGCGGGGACAGGGGGATCACCCCTCCACTTT.

The V and J genes are TRBV7-2 and TRBJ2-1; perhaps TRBD2 as D (5 bases). V was trimmed by 1 base and J by 14 bases, leaving 12 bases between them. CDR1 and CDR2 (germline): SGHTA, FQGNSA. The CDR3 length is 12 residues. The CDR3 bases are TGTGCCAGCAGCTTAGGGTCACCCGGGAAGTTCTTC. As protein: CASSLGSPGKFF. Full variable domain (outside the CDR3, taken from reference TRBV7-2 and TRBJ2-1): GAGVSQSPSNKVTEKGKDVELRCDPISGHTALYWYRQSLGQGLEFLIYFQGNSAPDKSGLPSDRFSAERTGGSVSTLTIQRTQQEDSAVYLCASSLGSPGKFFGPGTRLTVL.

The chain is built from TRBV5-1 and TRBJ1-4, with D hard to call. Trimming removed 0 bases from V and 3 bases from J, with 6 bases in between. The CDR3 totals 14 residues. The germline CDR1 and CDR2 sequences are SGHRS and YFSETQ. CDR3 loop: CASSLGTSNEKLFF. The CDR3 region has the DNA TGCGCCAGCAGCTTGGGAACTTCTAATGAAAAACTGTTTTTT. Drawing the rest from reference TRBV5-1 and TRBJ1-4, the complete variable domain is KAGVTQTPRYLIKTRGQQVTLSCSPISGHRSVSWYQQTPGQGLQFLFEYFSETQRNKGNFPGRFSGRQFSNSRSEMNVSTLELGDSALYLCASSLGTSNEKLFFGSGTQLSVL.

The V and J genes are TRBV15 and TRBJ1-1; 10 bases match TRBD1. The CDR3 consists of 16 residues. Losses at the gene ends were 6 bases for V and 1 base for J; bases not matched to a gene: 8. The germline V gene encodes CDR1 LNHNV and CDR2 YYDKDF (reference sequence). CDR3 sequence reads: CATRVGQGTQNTEAFF. The CDR3 region has the DNA TGTGCCACCAGGGTGGGACAGGGGACTCAGAACACTGAAGCTTTCTTT.

This clone showed up just once. The V call is TRBV11-2, the J call TRBJ2-3; perhaps TRBD1 as D (6 bases). The germline gives CDR1 SGHAT, CDR2 FQNNGV. The V and J ends lost 0 bases and 5 bases respectively, with 9 bases between them. CDR3 length equals 14 residues. Here the CDR3 reads CASSLEQGRDTQYF. In DNA, the CDR3 is TGTGCCAGCAGCTTAGAACAGGGTAGAGATACGCAGTATTTT. Filled out from reference TRBV11-2 and TRBJ2-3, the complete variable domain reads EAGVAQSPRYKIIEKRQSVAFWCNPISGHATLYWYQQILGQGPKLLIQFQNNGVVDDSQLPKDRFSAERLKGVDSTLKIQPAKLEDSAVYLCASSLEQGRDTQYFGPGTRLTVL.

The CDR3 nucleotides read TGCGCCAGCAGCCAAAGACAGGGGGGGCTCGCTGAAGCTTTCTTT. It is translated as CASSQRQGGLAEAFF. The J gene is TRBJ1-1, the V gene TRBV4-1, with TRBD1 matching over 9 bases. V shed 2 bases and J 6 bases; nucleotides not matched to a gene: 7. The CDR3 has 15 amino acids. Germline V lookup: CDR1 MGHRA, CDR2 YSYEKL.

This clone has only one observation. The V and J genes are TRBV6-1 and TRBJ1-6; weak D call: TRBD1 (5 bases). CDR3 length: 15 amino acids. The germline CDR1 and CDR2 sequences are MNHNS and SASEGT. V shed 4 bases and J shed 4 bases, with 11 bases lying between them. CDR3 residues: CASSGDSHYNSPLHF. CDR3 coding DNA: TGTGCCAGCAGTGGAGACAGTCATTATAATTCACCCCTCCACTTT.

The chain employs TRBV11-2 and TRBJ1-4; 7 bases are shared with TRBD1. Trimming at V came to 5 bases and at J to 3 bases, leaving 6 bases not matched to a gene. CDR3 size: 15 residues. Germline loops: CDR1 SGHAT, CDR2 FQNNGV. The chain's CDR3 is CASSAGQVSNEKLFF. The CDR3, as DNA: TGTGCCAGCAGCGCCGGACAGGTGTCTAATGAAAAACTGTTTTTT.

This clone showed up just once. V gene TRBV9 combines with J gene TRBJ1-3, with D unclear. Germline V CDR1 and CDR2: SGDLS, YYNGEE. The CDR3 extends over 15 amino acids. With 0 bases removed from V and 0 bases from J, the gap between germline ends came to 7 bases. CDR3 nucleotides: TGTGCCAGCAGCGTAGACGCAGACTCTGGAAACACCATATATTTT. Amino acid sequence: CASSVDADSGNTIYF.

The chain couples TRBV5-4 to TRBJ1-1; D possibly corresponds to TRBD1 (6 bases). The CDR3 runs to 16 residues. V shed 1 base and J shed 3 bases, with 16 bases lying between them. In germline, CDR1 is SGHNT, CDR2 YYREEE (reference sequence). The CDR3 sequence is CASSLRRGEGDTEAFF. The CDR3 nucleotides are TGTGCCAGCAGCTTGCGCAGGGGAGAGGGGGACACTGAAGCTTTCTTT.

The chain is built from TRBV2 and TRBJ2-4; a possible D gene is TRBD2 (5 bases). Germline CDR1 reads SNHLY; CDR2 reads FYNNEI. The CDR3 has 15 residues. Trimming shortened V by 3 bases and J by 6 bases, and 15 bases separated the two germline ends. The CDR3 bases are TGTGCCAGCAGTGAGGAGAGACTACAAACAAACATTCAGTACTTC. Encoded protein: CASSEERLQTNIQYF.

V and J are TRBV5-1 and TRBJ2-5; D gene ambiguous. V was clipped by 0 bases and J by 4 bases, with 10 bases between them. CDR3 length: 14 residues. Germline-derived CDR1 and CDR2 are SGHRS and YFSETQ. The CDR3 sequence is CASSLGPSRETQYF. Written as DNA, the CDR3 is TGCGCCAGCAGCTTGGGCCCTTCGAGAGAGACCCAGTACTTC.

The V gene is TRBV19, the J gene TRBJ2-7, with TRBD2 matching over 10 bases. J was trimmed by 4 bases and V by 5 bases; bases with no gene match: 11. The CDR3 sequence is 16 residues long. CDR1 is LNHDA, CDR2 SQIVND, per germline (reference sequence). The CDR3: CASSSTAGGPYYEQYF. As DNA, the CDR3 is TGTGCCAGTAGTTCCACAGCGGGGGGGCCATATTACGAGCAGTACTTC.

J is TRBJ2-5 and V is TRBV6-5; D is undetermined. CDR3 length equals 13 residues. Germline values: CDR1 MNHEY, CDR2 SVGAGI. Trimming removed 3 bases at V and 5 bases at J, with 10 bases between. The CDR3 here is CASSYRMSETQYF. In DNA, the CDR3 is TGTGCCAGCAGTTATAGAATGTCGGAGACCCAGTACTTC.

V usage is TRBV30 and J usage is TRBJ1-3; 7 bases agree with TRBD1. V trimming: 5 bases; J trimming: 0 bases; junction bases outside the gene matches: 10. The CDR3 spans 16 residues. In germline, CDR1 is GTSNPN, CDR2 SVGIG (reference sequence). DNA for the CDR3: TGTGCCTGGGGTGAGGGACAGCAAATCTCTGGAAACACCATATATTTT. It encodes CAWGEGQQISGNTIYF.

The rearrangement uses TRBV7-6 and TRBJ2-7, with 10 bases matching TRBD1. V gave up 0 bases and J gave up 5 bases; unmatched junction bases: 4. The CDR3 sequence is 15 residues long. Per germline, CDR1 SGHVS and CDR2 FNYEAQ. CDR3: CASSLAGTGVHEQYF. CDR3 DNA: TGTGCCAGCAGCTTAGCTGGGACAGGGGTCCACGAGCAGTACTTC.